The entry that follows covers one T cell receptor (beta chain) sequence. These data are taken from a study of blood T cell repertoires in COVID-19. Original processing notes: Amplification from reference gene primers served as the basis for estimated nucleated cell counts. Clones were sequenced by immunoSEQ multiplex PCR, and TCRdb holds only the in-frame ones, with some missing. V, J and clone size reflect that table, while D and trimming were determined from the DNA. The top ten clones hold approximately 8.3% of a sample with around 140,000 clones, around 84% of them seen once. Germline values: CDR1 KGHDR, CDR2 SFDVKD. V lost 12 bases, J lost 3 bases, and 29 bases lay in between. The CDR3 contains 17 residues.

This sequence originates from a woman aged 60 to 75 with acute or convalescent COVID-19. V is TRBV24-1 and J is TRBJ2-7; weak D call: TRBD1 (6 bases). Sequencing used peripheral blood. CDR3 sequence (DNA): TGTGCCGCTCCGGGACAATCCCCTATTAGGTACAACTACGAGCAGTACTTC. It codes for CAAPGQSPIRYNYEQYF.